This passage covers 18 T cell receptor beta chains from one sample sequenced in a study of PD-1 blockade in classical Hodgkin lymphoma. Time point of the sample: cycle 4 day 1 (C4D1), after about 6 weeks of nivolumab. Each patient relapsed following autologous stem cell transplantation, and prior brentuximab vedotin exposure differed. The method was immunoSEQ multiplex PCR; TCRdb's version includes in-frame clones alone and lacks a portion of them. The data hold some 95,000 clones, with around nine tenths observed a single time. This sample comprised peripheral blood mononuclear cells (PBMCs), obtained before the fourth cycle of nivolumab. The receptors shown here come from a human donor with classical Hodgkin lymphoma.

This chain joins TRBV7-2 and TRBJ2-1, with D perhaps matching TRBD2 (6 bases). The CDR3 extends over 14 amino acids. Germline lookup yields CDR1 SGHTA and CDR2 FQGNSA. V lost 5 bases, J lost 8 bases, and 16 bases lay in between. CDR3 region: CASSALGGEDEQFF. DNA of the CDR3: TGTGCCAGCAGCGCCTTGGGTGGGGAGGATGAGCAGTTCTTC.

The rearrangement joins TRBV5-1 to TRBJ2-3; possible D gene TRBD1, 5 bases. This CDR3 region has 15 residues. Germline V gene sequence: CDR1 SGHRS, CDR2 YFSETQ. Trimming shortened V by 0 bases and J by 5 bases, and 13 bases separated the two germline ends. Here the CDR3 reads CASSLDRPAEDTQYF. Here the CDR3 DNA reads TGCGCCAGCAGCTTGGACAGGCCGGCAGAAGATACGCAGTATTTT.

The rearrangement links TRBV29-1 to TRBJ1-1; perhaps TRBD1 as D (6 bases). The CDR3 totals 14 residues. CDR1 is SQVTM, CDR2 ANQGSEA, per germline. V was pared by 4 bases and J by 1 base, with 13 bases between. CDR3 coding DNA: TGCAGCGTTGCGTCGGGACACTCGAACACTGAAGCTTTCTTT. Its protein product is CSVASGHSNTEAFF. The full variable domain, its missing parts supplied by reference TRBV29-1 and TRBJ1-1, is SAVISQKPSRDICQRGTSLTIQCQVDSQVTMMFWYRQQPGQSLTLIATANQGSEATYESGFVIDKFPISRPNLTFSTLTVSNMSPEDSSIYLCSVASGHSNTEAFFGQGTRLTVV.

This CDR3 is CASTPGGGVDGYTF. The CDR3 DNA is TGTGCCAGCACCCCAGGCGGTGGGGTGGATGGCTACACCTTC. The rearrangement uses TRBV7-2 and TRBJ1-2, with D unclear. The germline gives CDR1 SGHTA, CDR2 FQGNSA. This CDR3 is 14 amino acids long. Deletions cut 7 bases from V and 6 bases from J, with 18 bases between.

This clone was seen just once. The gene calls are TRBV6-4 and TRBJ2-7, with 9 bases identical to TRBD2. V trimming: 7 bases; J trimming: 3 bases; junction bases outside the gene matches: 7. The CDR3 is made up of 14 amino acids. Germline CDR1 and CDR2: MRHNA and SNTAGT. The CDR3 loop is CASNAGGRCYEQYF. CDR3 coding DNA: TGTGCCAGCAACGCGGGGGGGCGGTGCTACGAGCAGTACTTC.

The chain joins TRBV7-6 to TRBJ2-7; D is undetermined. The length of the CDR3 is 13 residues. Looked up from germline, CDR1 is SGHVS and CDR2 is FNYEAQ. Trimming removed 7 bases from V and 0 bases from J, with 10 bases in between. CDR3 sequence: CASTQDLSYEQYF. The CDR3 region has the DNA TGTGCCAGCACCCAGGACCTCTCCTACGAGCAGTACTTC.

The V gene is TRBV30, the J gene TRBJ2-7, with D tentatively TRBD1 or TRBD2 (5 bases each). This CDR3 contains 12 residues. Germline V gene data show CDR1 as GTSNPN and CDR2 as SVGIG (reference sequence). The V end lost 3 bases, the J end lost 6 bases, and 12 bases lay between the germline ends. Written as DNA, the CDR3 is TGTGCCTGGAGCGCAGGGAGCGTCGAGCAGTACTTC. Its translation is CAWSAGSVEQYF.

As to this clone: Compared with germline, one end of the junction differs, possibly owing to a read error. CDR3 sequence: CASTPWEGLKTEAFF. In DNA form, the CDR3 reads TGTGCCAGTACCCCCTGGGAGGGGCTGAAAACTGAAGCTTTCTTT. V and J are TRBV19 and TRBJ1-1, with a possible D match to TRBD1 (5 bases). From germline, CDR1 is LNHDA and CDR2 SQIVND (reference sequence). The CDR3 runs to 15 residues.

Here the CDR3 reads CASSFGGTSRRNEQFF. The CDR3 DNA sequence: TGTGCCAGCAGCTTTGGTGGGACTAGCAGAAGAAATGAGCAGTTCTTC. The chain has TRBV7-9 and TRBJ2-1; 9 bases line up with TRBD2. Germline trimming cut 3 bases from V and 7 bases from J; bases unmatched to any gene: 10. This CDR3 region has 16 residues. CDR1 is SEHNR, CDR2 FQNEAQ, per germline (reference sequence).

For the CDR3, the DNA is TGTGCCAGCAGCGCCAGGACTAGCGGGGGCCAAGAGACCCAGTACTTC. Amino acids: CASSARTSGGQETQYF. The chain uses TRBV7-8 and TRBJ2-5; TRBD2 matches 13 bases. The junction had 4 bases not matched to a gene; V was cut back by 5 bases and J by 1 base. Per the germline V gene, CDR1 is SGHVS and CDR2 is FQNEAQ. CDR3 size: 16 residues.

The chain recombines TRBV7-9 with TRBJ1-5; D not certain. CDR3 length: 12 residues. Trimming took off 4 bases at V and 5 bases at J, with 6 bases between the two ends. CDR1 is SEHNR and CDR2 is FQNEAQ in the germline V gene (reference sequence). CDR3 protein: CASSYLDQPQHF. The CDR3 DNA follows: TGTGCCAGCAGCTACCTGGATCAGCCCCAGCATTTT.

This clone was seen more than once but under ten times. The V gene is TRBV27, the J gene TRBJ2-2, with a tentative D call TRBD2 (6 bases). Trimming took 0 bases from V and 5 from J, leaving 10 bases between them. The germline V gene encodes CDR1 MNHEY and CDR2 SMNVEV (reference sequence). The CDR3 covers 15 residues. In DNA, the CDR3 is TGTGCCAGCAGTTTATCCGTGGAGGGGACCGGGGAGCTGTTTTTT. Translation gives CASSLSVEGTGELFF.

This chain links TRBV5-6 with TRBJ1-2; unclear D gene. The ends were cut back, 4 bases at V and 5 bases at J, with 21 bases in the middle. CDR1 and CDR2 (germline): SGHDT, YYEEEE. The CDR3 loop spans 16 amino acids. CDR3 nucleotides: TGTGCCAGCAGCCATACGCCCCAGACCGAGGGTTATGGCTACACCTTC. Translated, it gives CASSHTPQTEGYGYTF.

The V and J genes are TRBV19 and TRBJ2-2, with 8 nucleotides matching TRBD2. Germline V gene sequence: CDR1 LNHDA, CDR2 SQIVND (reference sequence). The V and J ends lost 4 bases and 7 bases, in that order; junction bases with no gene match: 8. The CDR3 is 15 amino acids. CDR3 in amino acids: CASSTSGGGHGELFF. The DNA of the CDR3 is TGTGCCAGTAGTACCAGCGGGGGCGGACACGGGGAGCTGTTTTTT.

The chain joins TRBV6-1 to TRBJ2-5, with a weak D call TRBD2 (6 bases). V was cut by 10 bases and J by 7 bases, with 13 bases left in between. The CDR3 has 11 residues. CDR1 is MNHNS and CDR2 is SASEGT in the germline V gene. DNA of the CDR3: TGTGCCACCGGGGAGGTAGGGACCCAGTACTTC. It yields the protein CATGEVGTQYF.

V and J are TRBV5-1 and TRBJ2-5; D remains ambiguous. Per the germline V gene, CDR1 is SGHRS and CDR2 is YFSETQ. The CDR3 spans 14 residues. V was shortened by 0 bases and J by 3 bases, with 9 bases between the two germline ends. This CDR3 is CASSLAGWEETQYF. Here the CDR3 DNA reads TGCGCCAGCAGCTTGGCCGGCTGGGAAGAGACCCAGTACTTC.

This chain joins TRBV10-3 and TRBJ1-3; D remains unclear. The CDR3 spans 14 residues. Germline lookup yields CDR1 ENHRY and CDR2 SYGVKD. Trimming cost V 4 bases and J 11 bases, with 18 bases left between them. CDR3 in DNA: TGTGCCATCAGTGTTTTGGGCAGCCACACCGCCATATATTTT. Amino acids: CAISVLGSHTAIYF.

The CDR3 nucleotides are TGTGCCAGCAGCTTCGGACTAGCGGTCACAGATACGCAGTATTTT. Protein: CASSFGLAVTDTQYF. V gene TRBV5-6 combines with J gene TRBJ2-3, with 10 bases fitting TRBD2. J gave up 2 bases and V 2 bases, and 2 bases lay outside the gene matches. Germline CDR1 reads SGHDT; CDR2 reads YYEEEE. The CDR3 totals 15 residues.